This entry lists 27 T cell receptor beta chains sequenced from one sample in a study of T cells in Graves' hyperthyroidism and ophthalmopathy. TCR beta CDR3 regions were amplified from RNA transcripts. First-round RT-PCR of the TCR CDR3 relied on the HTBI primer set. Via MiXCR, TCRdb re-called the multiplex PCR reads, giving one row per CDR3 protein. The sample includes roughly 510,000 distinct CDR3 sequences, less than 25% seen only once; the top ten take around a quarter. The sequencing sample was made of blood. The source is a man between 18 and 29 years old with Graves' hyperthyroidism.

The chain links TRBV6-2 or TRBV6-3 to TRBJ2-7; 7 nucleotides agree with TRBD2. J was trimmed by 0 bases and V by 6 bases; bases with no gene match: 8. Per the germline V gene, CDR1 is MNHEY and CDR2 is SVGEGT. This CDR3 contains 15 residues. CDR3 sequence (DNA): TGTGCCAGCAGACCCAGACTAGCAACCTCCTACGAGCAGTACTTC. It encodes CASRPRLATSYEQYF.

This clonotype was detected ten times or more. The J gene is TRBJ1-1, the V gene TRBV28; D is perhaps TRBD1 (5 bases). The CDR3 length is 11 residues. The ends were cut back, 4 bases at V and 10 bases at J, with 10 bases in the middle. CDR1 and CDR2 from the germline V gene are MDHEN and SYDVKM. The CDR3 reads CASSSPRGAFF. The CDR3 nucleotides are TGTGCCAGCAGTTCGCCTAGGGGAGCTTTCTTT.

V gene TRBV4-2 combines with J gene TRBJ2-7; 10 bases match TRBD1. CDR3 size: 16 residues. The J segment lost 4 bases and the V segment lost 1 base, leaving 7 bases of the junction unmatched. Germline-derived CDR1 and CDR2 are LGHNA and YNFKEQ. The CDR3 region is CASSQGVWTGGYEQYF. The CDR3 DNA is TGTGCCAGCAGCCAAGGGGTTTGGACAGGGGGATACGAGCAGTACTTC.

This clonotype was seen ten or more times. A much larger clone lies a single base off, so this may be a read error. The chain joins TRBV6-1 to TRBJ1-1; D not certain. The germline V and J ends were trimmed by 1 base and 1 base, with 4 bases remaining between them. Germline V gives CDR1 MNHNS, CDR2 SASEGT. This CDR3 is 13 amino acids long. The CDR3, as DNA: TGTGCCAGCAGTGAAGTCGGGAACACTGAAGCTTTCTTT. Residues: CASSEVGNTEAFF.

The V gene is TRBV6-1, the J gene TRBJ2-3, with TRBD1 matching over 8 bases. V was pared by 11 bases and J by 11 bases, with 15 bases of the junction left unmatched. Germline V CDR1 and CDR2: MNHNS, SASEGT. The CDR3 spans 13 residues. In DNA, the CDR3 is TGTGCCGCCTTCCGGGACAGGACCTCCGGGCAGTATTTT. Protein product: CAAFRDRTSGQYF.

This clonotype occurred many times. The chain has TRBV13 and TRBJ2-6, with TRBD2 identical over 7 bases. CDR1 PRHDT and CDR2 FYEKMQ come from the germline V gene (reference sequence). Unmatched junction bases numbered 4, after V lost 4 bases and J lost 1 base. CDR3 size: 16 residues. The CDR3 coding sequence is TGTGCCAGCAGCTCGCCGGGAGGTTCTGGGGCCAACGTCCTGACTTTC. Encoded protein: CASSSPGGSGANVLTF.

The CDR3 sequence is CASSIGTSPNSYGYTF. Written as DNA, the CDR3 is TGTGCCAGTAGTATTGGGACTTCCCCCAATAGCTATGGCTACACCTTC. The V and J genes are TRBV19 and TRBJ1-2; D perhaps matches TRBD1 (5 bases). Germline V gives CDR1 LNHDA, CDR2 SQIVND (reference sequence). The germline V and J ends were trimmed by 3 bases and 4 bases, with 18 bases remaining between them. CDR3 length: 16 residues.

The gene calls are TRBV18 and TRBJ2-7, with D tentatively TRBD2 (5 bases). Per the germline V gene, CDR1 is KGHSH and CDR2 is LQKENI. This CDR3 has 13 amino acids. Trimming removed 3 bases at V and 6 bases at J, with 12 bases between. The CDR3, as DNA: TGTGCCAGCTCACCTGTTGAGGGAGTCGAGCAGTACTTC. Protein sequence: CASSPVEGVEQYF.

The chain is built from TRBV6-1 and TRBJ1-2; D uncertain. The CDR3 totals 14 residues. The germline V gene encodes CDR1 MNHNS and CDR2 SASEGT. Trimming removed 1 base from V and 7 bases from J, with 13 bases in between. As DNA, the CDR3 is TGTGCCAGCAGTGAAGGCAGACGGACGGCTGGCTACACCTTC. Its translation is CASSEGRRTAGYTF.

Many counts were recorded for this clonotype. The genes are TRBV12-3 or TRBV12-4 and TRBJ1-5; D is unclear. The ends were cut back, 1 base at V and 9 bases at J, with 10 bases in the middle. There are 13 residues in the CDR3. The CDR3, as DNA: TGTGCCAGCAGTTTAGGTCCGGGCGGGCCCCAGCATTTT. Amino acid sequence: CASSLGPGGPQHF.

The rearrangement joins TRBV29-1 to TRBJ2-7; the D is unclear. This CDR3 contains 12 residues. CDR1 is SQVTM, CDR2 ANQGSEA, per germline. V lost 0 bases and J lost 5, with 8 bases in between. CDR3 nucleotide sequence: TGCAGCGTTGAAGATTTGGGGAACGAGCAGTACTTC. Translation gives CSVEDLGNEQYF.

J is TRBJ2-7 and V is TRBV11-2; D perhaps matches TRBD2 (5 bases). The germline V gene has CDR1 SGHAT and CDR2 FQNNGV. This CDR3 contains 16 residues. V lost 1 base to trimming and J lost 4 bases, with 17 bases between them. CDR3 residues: CASSLVRGPITYEQYF. CDR3 DNA: TGTGCCAGCAGCTTAGTTCGCGGGCCGATAACTTACGAGCAGTACTTC.

This clonotype showed up many times. The V and J genes are TRBV29-1 and TRBJ1-2, with no clear D. Trimming cost V 0 bases and J 1 base, with 9 bases left between them. The CDR3 is 14 amino acids. Germline CDR1 SQVTM, CDR2 ANQGSEA. The CDR3 nucleotides are TGCAGCGTTGAAGACCAACAGCTTAACTATGGCTACACCTTC. Its translation is CSVEDQQLNYGYTF. Drawing the rest from reference TRBV29-1 and TRBJ1-2, the complete variable domain is SAVISQKPSRDICQRGTSLTIQCQVDSQVTMMFWYRQQPGQSLTLIATANQGSEATYESGFVIDKFPISRPNLTFSTLTVSNMSPEDSSIYLCSVEDQQLNYGYTFGSGTRLTVV.

This clonotype has ten or more counts. This chain joins TRBV7-8 and TRBJ1-1, with D possibly matching TRBD1 (5 bases). Germline V CDR1 and CDR2: SGHVS, FQNEAQ. The length of the CDR3 is 15 residues. V was trimmed by 5 bases and J by 1 base, leaving 14 bases between them. This CDR3 reads CASSDPGRWNTEAFF. As DNA, the CDR3 is TGTGCCAGCAGCGACCCGGGACGGTGGAACACTGAAGCTTTCTTT.

This clonotype was picked up many times. The rearrangement uses TRBV19 and TRBJ2-7; D gene ambiguous. The CDR3 contains 14 residues. V gave up 3 bases and J gave up 2 bases, with 11 bases separating them. CDR1 is LNHDA, CDR2 SQIVND, per germline (reference sequence). CDR3 nucleotides: TGTGCCAGTAGTATTTTCTTTCCAGCCTACGAGCAGTACTTC. It is translated as CASSIFFPAYEQYF.

This clonotype was seen repeatedly, ten times or more. The rearrangement joins TRBV30 to TRBJ1-1, with D perhaps TRBD1 (6 bases). This CDR3 contains 13 residues. CDR1 is GTSNPN and CDR2 is SVGIG in the germline V gene (reference sequence). Trimming stripped 5 bases from V and 11 bases from J, with 21 bases between. CDR3 sequence (DNA): TGTGCCTGGTTATACCCGGGGGCCCCTAAGGCTTTCTTT. It is translated as CAWLYPGAPKAFF.

Points on this clonotype: A much larger clone lies a single base off, so this may be a read error. The chain carries TRBV6-9 and TRBJ2-2, with D perhaps TRBD2 (5 bases). The CDR3 spans 14 residues. CDR1 MNHGY and CDR2 SVAAGI come from the germline V gene. The CDR3 is CASNVVGNTGELCF. In DNA form, the CDR3 reads TGTGCCAGCAACGTAGTAGGGAACACCGGGGAGCTGTGTTTT.

This clonotype was observed a handful of times. V usage is TRBV7-8 and J usage is TRBJ2-7; D not certain. The ends were cut back, 3 bases at V and 2 bases at J, with 14 bases in the middle. Germline values: CDR1 SGHVS, CDR2 FQNEAQ. The CDR3 extends over 15 amino acids. The CDR3 bases are TGTGCCAGCAGCTTGGAGCGTGCCGCGCCCTACGAGCAGTACTTC. Residues: CASSLERAAPYEQYF.

This clonotype was found many times. The chain carries TRBV30 and TRBJ2-5, with D tentatively TRBD1 or TRBD2 (6 bases each). Germline V CDR1 and CDR2: GTSNPN, SVGIG (reference sequence). V was trimmed by 0 bases and J by 5 bases, leaving 16 bases between them. This CDR3 has 15 amino acids. CDR3 bases: TGTGCCTGGAGTGTACGATTGAGGGGGGTTGAGACCCAGTACTTC. This sequence encodes CAWSVRLRGVETQYF.

Many counts were recorded for this clonotype. This chain uses TRBV12-3 or TRBV12-4 with TRBJ2-4; D is perhaps TRBD1 (6 bases). The CDR3 length is 16 residues. V was pared by 2 bases and J by 0 bases, with 11 bases between. CDR3 loop: CASSLQGTLAKNIQYF. Here the CDR3 DNA reads TGTGCCAGCAGTTTACAGGGGACCCTAGCCAAAAACATTCAGTACTTC.

This clonotype was recorded many times. The V call is TRBV13, the J call TRBJ1-2, with D perhaps matching TRBD1 (5 bases). The germline gives CDR1 PRHDT, CDR2 FYEKMQ (reference sequence). The V end lost 3 bases, the J end lost 6 bases, and 14 bases lay between the germline ends. This CDR3 spans 14 amino acids. CDR3 in amino acids: CASSFAQGVHGYTF. The CDR3 coding sequence is TGTGCCAGCAGCTTCGCTCAGGGAGTACATGGCTACACCTTC.

This clonotype was observed at least ten times. The chain carries TRBV6-1 and TRBJ1-2, with D hard to call. The CDR3 is 12 amino acids. V was trimmed by 8 bases and J by 7 bases, leaving 14 bases between them. Germline V gene lookup returns CDR1 MNHNS and CDR2 SASEGT. The CDR3 region is CASGGDRRGYTF. CDR3 nucleotide sequence: TGTGCCAGCGGTGGGGATCGGCGTGGCTACACCTTC.

This clonotype was seen at least ten times. The chain has TRBV6-5 and TRBJ1-5, with D hard to call. The V gene's germline CDR1 is MNHEY and CDR2 SVGAGI. The CDR3 is 14 amino acids. The V gene lost 2 bases and the J gene lost 0 bases, with 5 bases spanning the gap. CDR3 nucleotides: TGTGCCAGCAGTTACACGCATAGCAATCAGCCCCAGCATTTT. Protein product: CASSYTHSNQPQHF.

This clonotype came up many times. The J gene is TRBJ2-5, the V gene TRBV11-2, with 7 bases aligning to TRBD1. From germline, CDR1 is SGHAT and CDR2 FQNNGV. The CDR3 has 16 amino acids. The junction had 7 bases not matched to a gene; V was cut back by 2 bases and J by 1 base. As DNA, the CDR3 is TGTGCCAGCAGCTTATGGTCTAGGGGGCCCCAAGAGACCCAGTACTTC. Translating it yields CASSLWSRGPQETQYF.

The J gene is TRBJ2-7, the V gene TRBV11-2, with D possibly TRBD1 on 5 matching bases. The CDR3 extends over 15 amino acids. Trimming stripped 6 bases from V and 0 bases from J, with 15 bases between. Germline V CDR1 and CDR2: SGHAT, FQNNGV. CDR3 coding DNA: TGTGCCAGCAGTTCAAACTTCAGGGTCTCCTACGAGCAGTACTTC. Translated: CASSSNFRVSYEQYF.

A few counts support this clonotype. The V call is TRBV6-1, the J call TRBJ2-2; 9 nucleotides match TRBD1. CDR1 is MNHNS and CDR2 is SASEGT in the germline V gene. The V segment lost 8 bases and the J segment 5 bases; nucleotides outside the gene matches: 9. This CDR3 has 15 amino acids. The CDR3 DNA sequence: TGTGCCAGCCTCCGGGACAGGGTCGTTACCGGGGAGCTGTTTTTT. Translating gives CASLRDRVVTGELFF.

This clonotype was counted many times. V is TRBV11-3 and J is TRBJ2-5, with D maybe TRBD1 (6 bases). The CDR3 spans 16 residues. Trimming cost V 5 bases and J 5 bases, with 21 bases left between them. The germline V gene encodes CDR1 SGHNT and CDR2 YENEEA. The CDR3 DNA reads TGTGCCAGCAGCCCCATCGGGCCAGGGGTAGGGGAGACCCAGTACTTC. Translating it yields CASSPIGPGVGETQYF.